In its sample, the clone carrying this TCR beta chain was seen once. Its antigen remains unidentified. V was shortened by 3 bases and J by 0 bases, with 11 bases between the two germline ends. CDR1 LGHNA and CDR2 YSLEER come from the germline V gene. The length of the CDR3 is 15 residues. The sample originates from a study of graft-versus-host responses after intestinal transplantation. Assay used: immunoSEQ multiplex PCR; TCRdb lists only in-frame clones, some missing. The data show around 120,000 clones, 90% to 95% seen once. This specimen consisted of unstimulated CD8+ T cells sorted from spleen or lymph node cells, obtained before intestinal transplant. This chain links TRBV4-3 with TRBJ1-2; D is ambiguous. This clonotype was sampled from a human donor who received an intestinal transplant. In nucleotides, the CDR3 is TGCGCCAGCAGCCAGGGAAACTCTGCTAACTATGGCTACACCTTC. It encodes CASSQGNSANYGYTF.